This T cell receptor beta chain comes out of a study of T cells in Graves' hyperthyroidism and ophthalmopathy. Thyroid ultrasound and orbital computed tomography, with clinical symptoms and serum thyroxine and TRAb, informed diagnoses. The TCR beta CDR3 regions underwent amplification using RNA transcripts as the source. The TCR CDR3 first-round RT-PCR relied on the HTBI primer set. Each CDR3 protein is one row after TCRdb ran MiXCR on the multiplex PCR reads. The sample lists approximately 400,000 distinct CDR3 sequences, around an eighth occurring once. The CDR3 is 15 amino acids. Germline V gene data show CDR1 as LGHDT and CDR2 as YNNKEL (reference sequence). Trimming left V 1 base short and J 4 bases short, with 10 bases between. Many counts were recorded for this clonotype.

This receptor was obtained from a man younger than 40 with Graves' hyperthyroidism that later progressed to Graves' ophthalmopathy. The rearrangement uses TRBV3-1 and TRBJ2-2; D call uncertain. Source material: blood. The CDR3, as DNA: TGTGCCAGCAGCCAAGCTGTCAGGTTCACCGGGGAGCTGTTTTTT. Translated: CASSQAVRFTGELFF.